This T cell receptor (beta chain) stems from a study of blood T cell repertoires in COVID-19. On the study more broadly: There were acute and convalescent COVID-19 samples, and they came from the United States, Italy and Spain.

Deletions cut 7 bases from V and 4 bases from J, with 11 bases between. CDR3 length: 12 amino acids. The germline CDR1 and CDR2 sequences are MNHEY and SVGAGI. This clone is a singleton in its sample. The data were produced by immunoSEQ multiplex PCR, yet TCRdb's version contains in-frame clones alone and is incomplete. Found here are around 300,000 clones, about 86% of them singletons; the top ten hold around 2.1%. This rearrangement joins TRBV6-5 to TRBJ2-7; no clear D gene. Sequences were obtained from peripheral blood. The receptor was derived from a woman in her twenties or thirties who had recovered from COVID-19. CDR3 region: CASMSFSYEQYF. CDR3 DNA: TGTGCCAGCATGAGCTTTTCTTACGAGCAGTACTTC.